This T cell receptor (beta chain) was profiled in a study of blood T cell repertoires in COVID-19. Participants were aged about 18 to 100 years, lived in roughly 23 US areas, and enrolled virtually. Resolution of symptoms, clearance, or two negative PCRs was present in recovered Cohort 3 donors. The CDR3 covers 14 residues. Trimming removed 0 bases from V and 6 bases from J; junction bases left unmatched: 7. Germline CDR1 and CDR2: SQVTM and ANQGSEA. Profiled with immunoSEQ multiplex PCR; TCRdb holds only in-frame clones, not every one. The table lists more than 400,000 clones, 75% to 90% of them singletons.

The chain has TRBV29-1 and TRBJ2-7; 8 nucleotides line up with TRBD2. The receptor was isolated from a woman between 18 and 29 years old who had recovered from COVID-19. Source material: PBMCs or T cells enriched from blood (not recorded which). The CDR3 loop reads CSVEERAGTSEQYF. For the CDR3, the DNA is TGCAGCGTTGAAGAGAGAGCGGGGACTAGCGAGCAGTACTTC.